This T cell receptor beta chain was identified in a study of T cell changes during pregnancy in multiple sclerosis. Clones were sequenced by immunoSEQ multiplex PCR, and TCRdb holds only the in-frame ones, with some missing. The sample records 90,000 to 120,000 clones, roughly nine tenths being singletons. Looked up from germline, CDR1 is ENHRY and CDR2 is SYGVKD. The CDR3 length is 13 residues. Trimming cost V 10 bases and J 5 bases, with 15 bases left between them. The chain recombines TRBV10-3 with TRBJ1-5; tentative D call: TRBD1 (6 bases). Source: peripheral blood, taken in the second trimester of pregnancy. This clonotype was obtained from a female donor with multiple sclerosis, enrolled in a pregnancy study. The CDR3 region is CATFEGGDQPQHF. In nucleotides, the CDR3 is TGTGCCACCTTCGAGGGGGGGGATCAGCCCCAGCATTTT.